The next 6 T cell receptor beta chains were all read from a single sample in a study of T cells in Graves' hyperthyroidism and ophthalmopathy. TCR beta CDR3 sequences were amplified from RNA transcripts. The TCR CDR3 was amplified in a first-round RT-PCR using the HTBI primer set. TCRdb re-derived calls from the multiplex PCR reads in MiXCR, one entry per CDR3 protein. The sample yields some 800,000 distinct CDR3 sequences, 38% seen once. Sequencing was done on a sample of blood. The source is a man aged 18-30 years with Graves' hyperthyroidism.

V gene TRBV6-1 combines with J gene TRBJ1-4; D ambiguous. V was clipped by 7 bases and J by 0 bases, with 9 bases between them. This CDR3 region has 14 residues. Germline CDR1 is MNHNS and CDR2 is SASEGT. CDR3 amino acids: CASKEPATNEKLFF. CDR3 nucleotide sequence: TGTGCCAGCAAAGAACCGGCAACTAATGAAAAACTGTTTTTT.

This clonotype showed up just a few times. V is TRBV19 and J is TRBJ1-1; D uncertain. The CDR3 runs 11 residues. Germline V lookup: CDR1 LNHDA, CDR2 SQIVND (reference sequence). The V and J ends lost 11 bases and 5 bases respectively, with 12 bases between them. This CDR3 reads CAWSVGTEAFF. CDR3 DNA: TGTGCCTGGAGTGTGGGGACTGAAGCTTTCTTT.

In its sample, this clonotype was seen a few times. This rearrangement joins TRBV28 to TRBJ1-6; D gene ambiguous. V was clipped by 6 bases and J by 8 bases, with 8 bases between them. The length of the CDR3 is 12 residues. Germline CDR1 reads MDHEN; CDR2 reads SYDVKM. CDR3 region: CASSISDSPLHF. The CDR3 nucleotides are TGTGCCAGCAGCATCAGTGATTCACCCCTCCACTTT.

This clonotype came up many times. The rearrangement joins TRBV7-3 to TRBJ2-7, with TRBD1 as a possible D gene (6 bases). The CDR3 spans 16 residues. The V end lost 4 bases, the J end lost 7 bases, and 23 bases lay between the germline ends. Germline V CDR1 and CDR2: SGHTA, FQGTGA. The DNA of the CDR3 is TGTGCCAGCAGCTCTACAGGGTCATCCGGCTTGAGGGAGCAGTACTTC. The encoded protein is CASSSTGSSGLREQYF.

The chain joins TRBV5-4 to TRBJ1-6, with D perhaps matching TRBD1 (6 bases). Between the trimmed V and J ends, which lost 2 bases and 4 bases, there was a span of 10 bases. This CDR3 comprises 15 residues. Germline lookup yields CDR1 SGHNT and CDR2 YYREEE (reference sequence). In nucleotides, the CDR3 is TGTGCCAGCAGCTTCTCAGGGACATATAATTCACCCCTCCACTTT. Translated: CASSFSGTYNSPLHF. Drawing the rest from reference TRBV5-4 and TRBJ1-6, the complete variable domain is ETGVTQSPTHLIKTRGQQVTLRCSSQSGHNTVSWYQQALGQGPQFIFQYYREEENGRGNFPPRFSGLQFPNYSSELNVNALELDDSALYLCASSFSGTYNSPLHFGNGTRLTVT.

The chain uses TRBV7-9 and TRBJ1-1; D is unclear. Germline V gene data show CDR1 as SEHNR and CDR2 as FQNEAQ (reference sequence). The CDR3 runs 13 residues. The ends were cut back, 7 bases at V and 3 bases at J, with 12 bases in the middle. CDR3 amino acids: CASKGAEDTEAFF. The CDR3 DNA sequence: TGTGCCAGCAAGGGCGCCGAGGACACTGAAGCTTTCTTT.